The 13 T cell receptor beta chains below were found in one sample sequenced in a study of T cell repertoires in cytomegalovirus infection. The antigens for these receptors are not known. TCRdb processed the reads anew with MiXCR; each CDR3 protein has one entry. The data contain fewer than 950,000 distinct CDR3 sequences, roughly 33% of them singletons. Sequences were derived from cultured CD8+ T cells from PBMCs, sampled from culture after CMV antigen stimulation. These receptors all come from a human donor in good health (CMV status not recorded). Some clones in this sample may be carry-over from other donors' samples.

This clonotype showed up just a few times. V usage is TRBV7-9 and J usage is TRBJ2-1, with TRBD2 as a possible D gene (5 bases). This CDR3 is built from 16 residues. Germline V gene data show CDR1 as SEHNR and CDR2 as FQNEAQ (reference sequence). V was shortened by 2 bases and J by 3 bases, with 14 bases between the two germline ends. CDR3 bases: TGTGCCAGCAGCTTATCGGGGAGCGCCGACTACAATGAGCAGTTCTTC. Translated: CASSLSGSADYNEQFF.

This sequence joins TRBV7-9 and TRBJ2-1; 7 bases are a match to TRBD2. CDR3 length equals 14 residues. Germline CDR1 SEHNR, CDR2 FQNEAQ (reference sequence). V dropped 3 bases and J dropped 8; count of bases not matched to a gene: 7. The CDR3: CASSFYPAGYEQFF. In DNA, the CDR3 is TGTGCCAGCAGCTTCTATCCAGCGGGGTATGAGCAGTTCTTC.

CDR3 in amino acids: CASSLDGATYSYNEQFF. The CDR3 nucleotides are TGTGCCAGCAGCTTAGATGGGGCTACCTACTCCTACAATGAGCAGTTCTTC. The chain recombines TRBV7-8 with TRBJ2-1; a weak D match, TRBD1 (5 bases). The germline V gene encodes CDR1 SGHVS and CDR2 FQNEAQ. V was cut by 1 base and J by 0 bases, with 13 bases left in between. The CDR3 loop spans 17 amino acids.

The CDR3 loop is CSVGREHNYGYTF. The CDR3 nucleotides are TGCAGCGTTGGAAGGGAACACAACTATGGCTACACCTTC. The rearrangement joins TRBV29-1 to TRBJ1-2; D unresolved. Between the trimmed V and J ends, which lost 4 bases and 2 bases, there was a span of 11 bases. The CDR3 has 13 residues. CDR1 and CDR2 from the germline V gene are SQVTM and ANQGSEA.

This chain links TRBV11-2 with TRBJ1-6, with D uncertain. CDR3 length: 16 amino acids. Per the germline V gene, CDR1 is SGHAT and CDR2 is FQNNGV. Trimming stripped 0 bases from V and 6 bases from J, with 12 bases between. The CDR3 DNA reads TGTGCCAGCAGCTTAGAACCCGAGGATAGTAATTCACCCCTCCACTTT. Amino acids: CASSLEPEDSNSPLHF. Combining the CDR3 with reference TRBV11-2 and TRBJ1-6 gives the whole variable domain EAGVAQSPRYKIIEKRQSVAFWCNPISGHATLYWYQQILGQGPKLLIQFQNNGVVDDSQLPKDRFSAERLKGVDSTLKIQPAKLEDSAVYLCASSLEPEDSNSPLHFGNGTRLTVT.

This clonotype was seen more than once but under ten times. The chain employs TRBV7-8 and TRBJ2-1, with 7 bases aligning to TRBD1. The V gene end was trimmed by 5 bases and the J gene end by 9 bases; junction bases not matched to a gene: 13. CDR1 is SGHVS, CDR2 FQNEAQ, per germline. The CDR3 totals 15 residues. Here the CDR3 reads CASSNPEGALTEQFF. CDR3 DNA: TGTGCCAGCAGCAACCCTGAGGGGGCACTGACTGAGCAGTTCTTC.

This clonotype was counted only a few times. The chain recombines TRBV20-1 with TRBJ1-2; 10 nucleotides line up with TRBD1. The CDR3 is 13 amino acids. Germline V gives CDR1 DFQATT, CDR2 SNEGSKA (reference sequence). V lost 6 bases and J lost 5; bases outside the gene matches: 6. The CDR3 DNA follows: TGCAGTGCAAGGGACAGGGGCGCATATGGCTACACCTTC. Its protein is CSARDRGAYGYTF.

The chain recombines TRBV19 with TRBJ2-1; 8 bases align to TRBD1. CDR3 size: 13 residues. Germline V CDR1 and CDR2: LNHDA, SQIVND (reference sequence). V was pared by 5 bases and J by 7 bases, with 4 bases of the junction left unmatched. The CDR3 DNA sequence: TGTGCCAGTAGTCAGGACAGGGAAAATGAGCAGTTCTTC. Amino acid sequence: CASSQDRENEQFF.

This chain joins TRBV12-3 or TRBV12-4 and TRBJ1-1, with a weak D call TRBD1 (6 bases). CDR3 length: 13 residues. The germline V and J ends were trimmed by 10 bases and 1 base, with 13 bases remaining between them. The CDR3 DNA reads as TGTGCCATTCATAAAGGGGGGAACACTGAAGCTTTCTTT. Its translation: CAIHKGGNTEAFF.

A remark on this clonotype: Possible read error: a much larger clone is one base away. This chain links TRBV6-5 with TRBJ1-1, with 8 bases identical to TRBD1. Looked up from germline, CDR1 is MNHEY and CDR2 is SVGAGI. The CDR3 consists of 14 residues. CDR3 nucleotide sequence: TGTGTCAGCAGTTACAGGGGGGATAACACTGAAGCTTTCTTT. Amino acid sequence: CVSSYRGDNTEAFF.

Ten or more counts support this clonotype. For the CDR3, the DNA is TGTGCCAGCAGCTTACACCCCCGGGGGCATACGGACCTTAATTCACCCCTCCACTTT. The encoded protein is CASSLHPRGHTDLNSPLHF. The chain links TRBV7-3 to TRBJ1-6; weak D call: TRBD1 (6 bases). V lost 2 bases to trimming and J lost 6 bases, with 23 bases between them. The CDR3 has 19 amino acids. Germline assignment: CDR1 SGHTA and CDR2 FQGTGA.

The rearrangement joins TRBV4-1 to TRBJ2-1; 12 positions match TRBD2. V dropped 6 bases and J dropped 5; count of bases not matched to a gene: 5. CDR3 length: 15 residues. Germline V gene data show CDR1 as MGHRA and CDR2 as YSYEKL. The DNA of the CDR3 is TGCGCCAGCAGGGACCGACTAGCGGGGGACAATGAGCAGTTCTTC. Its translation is CASRDRLAGDNEQFF.

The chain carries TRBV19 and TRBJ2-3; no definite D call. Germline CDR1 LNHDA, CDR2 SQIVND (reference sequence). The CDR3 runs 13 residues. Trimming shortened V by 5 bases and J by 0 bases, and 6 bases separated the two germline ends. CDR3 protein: CASSHTSTDTQYF. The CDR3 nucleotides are TGTGCCAGTAGTCACACCAGCACAGATACGCAGTATTTT.